A single sample gave rise to the 17 T cell receptor beta chains below, sequenced in a study of blood T cell repertoires in COVID-19 (dated by TCRdb to 2020 to 2022). Library generation was performed with the immunoSEQ multiplex PCR assay. As stored in TCRdb, this immuneACCESS dataset retains in-frame rearrangements with V and J assigned. A fraction of the clones does not appear; measured against another copy, unresolved V genes explain less than half of the discrepancy, and the remainder lacks a known reason. Here the sample has around 320,000 clones; roughly 87% occur a single time. The top ten clones comprise about 2% of the sample. Input material: peripheral blood. These receptors originate from a man younger than 35 with active or convalescent COVID-19.

As concerns this clone: Additional DNA sequences in this sample encode the identical CDR3. The V and J genes are TRBV9 and TRBJ2-1; TRBD2 is a possible D gene (5 bases). This CDR3 has 15 residues. V was pared by 2 bases and J by 0 bases, with 9 bases between. Germline V gene sequence: CDR1 SGDLS, CDR2 YYNGEE. The CDR3 region has the DNA TGTGCCAGCAGCGTTGGCGGAGGCTCCTACAATGAGCAGTTCTTC. Protein: CASSVGGGSYNEQFF.

This chain links TRBV27 with TRBJ2-1, with D possibly matching TRBD1 (5 bases). CDR1 MNHEY and CDR2 SMNVEV come from the germline V gene (reference sequence). V lost 1 base, J lost 6 bases, and 13 bases lay in between. This CDR3 is 15 amino acids long. CDR3 bases: TGTGCCAGCAGTTTATTGGGCCTAGGGGTCAATGAGCAGTTCTTC. This translates into CASSLLGLGVNEQFF.

The V gene is TRBV6-5, the J gene TRBJ1-6; D may be TRBD1 (6 bases). Per germline, CDR1 MNHEY and CDR2 SVGAGI. The CDR3 sequence is 15 residues long. V lost 4 bases, J lost 6 bases, and 13 bases lay in between. CDR3 in DNA: TGTGCCAGCAGTTTACAGGGATTGGGTAATTCACCCCTCCACTTT. Translated: CASSLQGLGNSPLHF.

The chain is built from TRBV6-5 and TRBJ1-1, with D maybe TRBD1 (5 bases). There are 14 residues in the CDR3. Germline V CDR1 and CDR2: MNHEY, SVGAGI. The V end lost 6 bases, the J end lost 0 bases, and 11 bases lay between the germline ends. The CDR3 reads CASSGTDLNTEAFF. As DNA, the CDR3 is TGTGCCAGCAGCGGGACTGATTTGAACACTGAAGCTTTCTTT.

The chain recombines TRBV7-8 with TRBJ1-2, with D possibly matching TRBD1 (6 bases). The CDR3 runs 17 residues. V lost 1 base to trimming and J lost 2 bases, with 17 bases between them. Germline V gene data show CDR1 as SGHVS and CDR2 as FQNEAQ. CDR3 DNA: TGTGCCAGCAGCTTAGGGACCCGGGACAATTGGAACTATGGCTACACCTTC. It codes for CASSLGTRDNWNYGYTF.

This rearrangement joins TRBV10-1 to TRBJ1-1; 8 nucleotides match TRBD1. V trimming: 3 bases; J trimming: 12 bases; junction bases outside the gene matches: 9. Per the germline V gene, CDR1 is WNHNN and CDR2 is SYGVQD (reference sequence). This CDR3 has 13 amino acids. The CDR3 loop reads CASSDPDRAGTFF. In nucleotides, the CDR3 is TGCGCCAGCAGTGACCCGGACAGGGCGGGTACTTTCTTT.

The rearrangement uses TRBV7-2 and TRBJ2-7, with D hard to call. V was cut by 1 base and J by 7 bases, with 14 bases left in between. This CDR3 spans 14 amino acids. The V gene's germline CDR1 is SGHTA and CDR2 FQGNSA. The CDR3 reads CASSLDGGPGEQYF. For the CDR3, the DNA is TGTGCCAGCAGCTTAGACGGCGGCCCGGGTGAGCAGTACTTC.

To note about this clone: Other DNA sequences in this sample translate to the same CDR3. The gene calls are TRBV2 and TRBJ1-5; the match to TRBD1 covers 7 bases. The germline gives CDR1 SNHLY, CDR2 FYNNEI. CDR3 length: 14 residues. V dropped 6 bases and J dropped 3; count of bases not matched to a gene: 5. CDR3 sequence (DNA): TGTGCCAGCAGAGGTGACAGGGTCAATCAGCCCCAGCATTTT. Its protein product is CASRGDRVNQPQHF.

The chain recombines TRBV6-1 with TRBJ1-1; D is undetermined. The V end lost 7 bases, the J end lost 4 bases, and 10 bases lay between the germline ends. The CDR3 spans 12 residues. Germline V gene sequence: CDR1 MNHNS, CDR2 SASEGT. In nucleotides, the CDR3 is TGTGCCAGCACCCACACGCTCACTGAAGCTTTCTTT. It yields the protein CASTHTLTEAFF.

The CDR3 DNA is TGTGCCAGCAGTTTGGGAGGACTAGCGGGAGTCAATGAGCAGTTCTTC. Translating gives CASSLGGLAGVNEQFF. The V call is TRBV28, the J call TRBJ2-1; TRBD2 matches 13 bases. V lost 3 bases to trimming and J lost 6 bases; unmatched junction nucleotides: 5. Germline values: CDR1 MDHEN, CDR2 SYDVKM. This CDR3 region has 16 residues.

The chain uses TRBV3-1 (or the pseudogene TRBV3-2) and TRBJ2-1; the D gene is possibly TRBD2 (5 bases). The germline CDR1 and CDR2 sequences are LGHDT and YNNKEL (reference sequence). The CDR3 sequence is 16 residues long. The V and J ends lost 1 base and 4 bases respectively, with 14 bases between them. CDR3 bases: TGTGCCAGCAGCCAAGTTAGGCAGCGGAGATACAATGAGCAGTTCTTC. This sequence encodes CASSQVRQRRYNEQFF.

The chain couples TRBV7-9 to TRBJ2-7; TRBD1 matches at 9 bases. V shed 6 bases and J 3 bases; nucleotides not matched to a gene: 6. The CDR3 runs to 14 residues. Germline CDR1 and CDR2: SEHNR and FQNEAQ (reference sequence). This CDR3 reads CASRPTGGSYEQYF. CDR3 sequence (DNA): TGTGCCAGCAGGCCGACAGGGGGAAGCTACGAGCAGTACTTC.

In its sample, this clone was seen once. The CDR3: CASSTLQGLATQYF. The CDR3 DNA sequence: TGTGCCAGCAGCACGTTACAGGGTTTAGCGACCCAGTACTTC. The rearrangement links TRBV7-8 to TRBJ2-5; a weak D match, TRBD1 (6 bases). V lost 5 bases, J lost 7 bases, and 17 bases lay in between. Germline CDR1 reads SGHVS; CDR2 reads FQNEAQ. The CDR3 totals 14 residues.

The CDR3 spells CASDPGQGGNIQYF. The CDR3 DNA sequence: TGTGCCAGCGACCCCGGACAGGGAGGAAACATTCAGTACTTC. The chain joins TRBV19 to TRBJ2-4, with TRBD1 matching over 8 bases. V dropped 9 bases and J dropped 6; count of bases not matched to a gene: 10. CDR1 is LNHDA, CDR2 SQIVND, per germline (reference sequence). The CDR3 covers 14 residues. Complete variable domain (other parts from reference TRBV19 and TRBJ2-4): DGGITQSPKYLFRKEGQNVTLSCEQNLNHDAMYWYRQDPGQGLRLIYYSQIVNDFQKGDIAEGYSVSREKKESFPLTVTSAQKNPTAFYLCASDPGQGGNIQYFGAGTRLSVL.

The chain is built from TRBV2 and TRBJ1-1; TRBD1 is a possible D gene (5 bases). The ends were cut back, 5 bases at V and 6 bases at J, with 10 bases in the middle. Germline V gives CDR1 SNHLY, CDR2 FYNNEI. This CDR3 has 12 amino acids. The CDR3 is CASSSRVSEAFF. The DNA of the CDR3 is TGTGCCAGCAGTTCCAGGGTTTCTGAAGCTTTCTTT. The full variable domain, its missing parts supplied by reference TRBV2 and TRBJ1-1, is EPEVTQTPSHQVTQMGQEVILRCVPISNHLYFYWYRQILGQKVEFLVSFYNNEISEKSEIFDDQFSVERPDGSNFTLKIRSTKLEDSAMYFCASSSRVSEAFFGQGTRLTVV.

This clone was seen just once. The V call is TRBV7-8, the J call TRBJ2-1; 10 bases agree with TRBD2. CDR3 length: 15 residues. The junction had 8 bases not matched to a gene; V was cut back by 5 bases and J by 7 bases. Germline V CDR1 and CDR2: SGHVS, FQNEAQ. The chain's CDR3 is CASSDLAGAMNEQFF. The CDR3 nucleotides are TGTGCCAGCAGCGACCTAGCGGGAGCGATGAATGAGCAGTTCTTC.

The chain uses TRBV9 and TRBJ2-7; TRBD1 agrees at 9 bases. V was pared by 4 bases and J by 3 bases, with 14 bases of the junction left unmatched. The CDR3 spans 17 residues. Germline V lookup: CDR1 SGDLS, CDR2 YYNGEE. The DNA for the CDR3 is TGTGCCAGCAGCCCGAGAGGTTCGGGACAGGGATTCTACGAGCAGTACTTC. This codes for CASSPRGSGQGFYEQYF. Looking up the rest from reference TRBV9 and TRBJ2-7 gives the full variable domain: DSGVTQTPKHLITATGQRVTLRCSPRSGDLSVYWYQQSLDQGLQFLIQYYNGEERAKGNILERFSAQQFPDLHSELNLSSLELGDSALYFCASSPRGSGQGFYEQYFGPGTRLTVT.